This T cell receptor (beta chain) was sequenced in a study of T cell responses to AZD1222 COVID-19 vaccine. CDR1 and CDR2 from the germline V gene are ENHRY and SYGVKD. V lost 2 bases to trimming and J lost 5 bases, with 16 bases between them. The CDR3 consists of 16 residues. The table lists this clone with a few counts. Antigen specificity is unknown. Produced via immunoSEQ multiplex PCR; TCRdb's table is partial and in-frame only. The sample includes some 170,000 clones, 85% to 90% of them seen just once. Study-wide results and caveats: Sampling that yielded the repertoires occurred only after the peak T cell response. Unmutated variant regions are reportedly targeted by nearly half of spike-specific TCRs.

V gene TRBV10-3 combines with J gene TRBJ2-1; TRBD2 might be the D (6 bases). The receptor was isolated from an adult who received the MenACWY meningococcal vaccine as a control. Here the sequenced sample was peripheral blood, taken 28 days after the second dose of the MenACWY control vaccine. The CDR3: CAISEIAESGNNEQFF. As DNA, the CDR3 is TGTGCCATCAGTGAGATAGCGGAGTCGGGAAACAATGAGCAGTTCTTC.